This T cell receptor (beta chain) was observed in a study of blood T cell repertoires in COVID-19. About the study: COVID-19 samples collected from the United States, Italy and Spain covered acute and convalescent phases.

Deletions cut 1 base from V and 5 bases from J, with 19 bases between. CDR1 is SGHDT and CDR2 is YYEEEE in the germline V gene. This CDR3 contains 16 residues. Original analysis: Estimation of nucleated cell counts relied on the amplification of reference gene primers. Some clones are missing from TCRdb's copy, which holds only in-frame ones; the method was immunoSEQ multiplex PCR. That table furnishes V, J and clone size, whereas the DNA furnished D and trimming. In the table there are some 100,000 clones, around 86% of which are singletons. The V call is TRBV5-6, the J call TRBJ2-7; D may be TRBD1 (5 bases). Sample: PBMCs or T cells enriched from blood (not recorded which). This receptor was identified in a woman aged 45-65 years who had recovered from COVID-19. CDR3 protein: CASSLRLVQGTHEQYF. CDR3 nucleotides: TGTGCCAGCAGCTTGCGTCTTGTCCAGGGTACCCACGAGCAGTACTTC.